This T cell receptor beta chain was profiled in a study of Ad26.COV2.S vaccination and SARS-CoV-2 variants. The data were produced by immunoSEQ multiplex PCR, yet TCRdb's version contains in-frame clones alone and is incomplete. The sample lists more than 400,000 clones, about 90% occurring once. In germline, CDR1 is ENHRY, CDR2 SYGVKD. V was cut by 4 bases and J by 2 bases, with 4 bases left in between. The CDR3 is 12 amino acids. The treatment is: some 19 received Ad26.COV2.S at low or high dose, single or two shots; a few received placebo; per-sample allocation not given. All samples were drawn on day 63, counting from the first vaccine or placebo injection.

The V call is TRBV10-3, the J call TRBJ2-3; D is undetermined. The sample in question was peripheral blood, obtained in a trial of Ad26.COV2.S vaccine versus placebo. The clonotype originates from a person between 18 and 65 years old who received the Ad26.COV2.S COVID-19 vaccine or a placebo. This chain's CDR3 is CAISAFTDTQYF. CDR3 coding DNA: TGTGCCATCAGTGCTTTCACAGATACGCAGTATTTT.